The sequence of this TCR beta chain was determined in a study of T cell repertoires in ileal Crohn's disease. Sequencing was performed with immunoSEQ multiplex PCR; in TCRdb, only in-frame clones are kept and a portion is missing. Here the sample spans under 15,000 clones, about four fifths being singletons. CDR3 length: 13 amino acids. The V gene lost 4 bases and the J gene lost 6 bases, with 13 bases spanning the gap. Germline V gives CDR1 SGHDT, CDR2 YYEEEE. This clone appeared a single time. The time point was: neoterminal ileum biopsy at postoperative endoscopy, about 6 months after surgery. The chain is built from TRBV5-6 and TRBJ1-1; TRBD1 might be the D (5 bases). The TCR was taken from an adult with Crohn's disease. The sample consisted of ileal tissue. CDR3 in amino acids: CASSRGRDSEAFF. In nucleotides, the CDR3 is TGTGCCAGCAGCCGGGGCAGGGACTCTGAAGCTTTCTTT.